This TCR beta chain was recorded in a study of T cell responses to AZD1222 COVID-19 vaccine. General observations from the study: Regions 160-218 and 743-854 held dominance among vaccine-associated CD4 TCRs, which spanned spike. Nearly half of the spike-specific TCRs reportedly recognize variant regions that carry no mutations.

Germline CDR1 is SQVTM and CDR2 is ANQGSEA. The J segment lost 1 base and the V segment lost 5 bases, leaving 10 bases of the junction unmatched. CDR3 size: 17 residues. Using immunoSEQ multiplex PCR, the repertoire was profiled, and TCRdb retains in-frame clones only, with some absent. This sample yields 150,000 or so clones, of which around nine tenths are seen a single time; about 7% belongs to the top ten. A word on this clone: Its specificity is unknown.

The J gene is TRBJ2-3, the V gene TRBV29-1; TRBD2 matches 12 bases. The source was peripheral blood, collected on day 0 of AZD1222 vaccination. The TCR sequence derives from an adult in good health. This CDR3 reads CSVPWVRTSGGTDTQYF. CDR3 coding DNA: TGCAGCGTTCCCTGGGTGAGGACTAGCGGGGGCACAGATACGCAGTATTTT.